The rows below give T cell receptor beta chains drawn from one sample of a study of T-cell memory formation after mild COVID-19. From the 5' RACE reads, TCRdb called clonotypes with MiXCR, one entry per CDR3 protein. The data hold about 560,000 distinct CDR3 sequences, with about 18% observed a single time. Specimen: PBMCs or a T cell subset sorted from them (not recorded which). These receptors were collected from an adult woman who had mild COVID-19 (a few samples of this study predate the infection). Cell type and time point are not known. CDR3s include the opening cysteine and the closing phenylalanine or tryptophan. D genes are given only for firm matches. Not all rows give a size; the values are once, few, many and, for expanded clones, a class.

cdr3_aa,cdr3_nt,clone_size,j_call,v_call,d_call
CASSLVLLDEQFF,TGTGCCAGCAGCTTAGTTTTGTTGGATGAGCAGTTCTTC,-,TRBJ2-1,TRBV11-3,-
CATSGAWNNEQFF,TGTGCCACCAGCGGGGCGTGGAACAATGAGCAGTTCTTC,-,TRBJ2-1,TRBV24-1,-
CASSLLQDRNRYNEQFF,TGCGCCAGCAGCTTGCTTCAGGACCGGAATAGGTACAATGAGCAGTTCTTC,few,TRBJ2-1,TRBV5-1,-
CASSQIWGPLITYNEQFF,TGTGCCAGCAGCCAAATCTGGGGGCCGCTAATTACCTACAATGAGCAGTTCTTC,-,TRBJ2-1,TRBV3-1,-
CASSRGQGNRDEQFF,TGTGCCAGCAGCCGAGGCCAGGGGAATCGGGATGAGCAGTTCTTC,few,TRBJ2-1,TRBV7-9,-
CASSPGGGRAGRNEQFF,TGTGCCAGCAGCCCGGGTGGCGGGAGGGCCGGGCGCAATGAGCAGTTCTTC,few,TRBJ2-1,TRBV6-5,TRBD2
CASSLNSGTGDNEQFF,TGTGCCAGCAGCTTAAATTCAGGGACAGGGGATAATGAGCAGTTCTTC,-,TRBJ2-1,TRBV7-6,TRBD1
CSASRGLAGGGIASEQFF,TGCAGTGCTAGCCGCGGACTAGCGGGAGGAGGGATAGCTAGTGAGCAGTTCTTC,-,TRBJ2-1,TRBV20-1,TRBD2
CSARGTMNQPQHF,TGCAGTGCTAGGGGGACAATGAATCAGCCCCAGCATTTT,-,TRBJ1-5,TRBV20-1,-
CSRWGAGFSTEAFF,TGCAGTCGCTGGGGGGCTGGTTTTAGCACTGAAGCTTTCTTT,-,TRBJ1-1,TRBV20-1,-
CSASLGENTEAFF,TGCAGCGCTTCCCTGGGGGAGAACACTGAAGCTTTCTTT,-,TRBJ1-1,TRBV29-1,-
CAISDPPGDSNDEQFF,TGTGCCATCAGTGACCCACCGGGGGATTCAAACGATGAGCAGTTCTTC,-,TRBJ2-1,TRBV10-3,-
CASSLAKAGGTETQYF,TGTGCCAGCAGCTTAGCGAAAGCGGGGGGCACAGAGACCCAGTACTTC,-,TRBJ2-5,TRBV7-2,TRBD2
CAWSVLTNTIYF,TGTGCCTGGAGTGTACTAACCAACACCATATATTTT,-,TRBJ1-3,TRBV30,-
CASSTTGTRTEQFF,TGTGCCAGCAGCACGACCGGGACGCGGACTGAGCAGTTCTTC,-,TRBJ2-1,TRBV5-6,-
CASTGGWSYNEQFF,TGTGCCAGCACCGGAGGGTGGAGCTACAATGAGCAGTTCTTC,-,TRBJ2-1,TRBV3-1,-
CASCAQGNVGNEQFF,TGTGCCAGCTGCGCACAGGGCAATGTTGGCAATGAGCAGTTCTTC,few,TRBJ2-1,TRBV7-9,-
CASTLGAGAEAFF,TGTGCCAGCACCCTGGGGGCCGGGGCTGAAGCTTTCTTT,-,TRBJ1-1,TRBV12-3/TRBV12-4,-
CASSIAGGAFF,TGTGCCAGCAGTATAGCGGGGGGCGCGTTCTTC,-,TRBJ2-1,TRBV12-3/TRBV12-4,TRBD2
CASSLVRNINEQFF,TGTGCCAGCAGTTTAGTCAGGAACATAAATGAGCAGTTCTTC,-,TRBJ2-1,TRBV12-3/TRBV12-4,-
CASSFQVGLNTGELFF,TGTGCCAGCAGCTTCCAGGTTGGGCTGAACACCGGGGAGCTGTTTTTT,many,TRBJ2-2,TRBV5-5,-
CASSLVGFPYSNQPQHF,TGTGCCAGCAGCTTAGTTGGTTTTCCCTATAGCAATCAGCCCCAGCATTTT,-,TRBJ1-5,TRBV7-8,-
CATSRQTSGRVSYEQYF,TGTGCCACCAGCAGACAGACTAGCGGGAGGGTCTCCTACGAGCAGTACTTC,-,TRBJ2-7,TRBV15,TRBD2
CASSPQGNTEAFF,TGTGCCAGCTCACCACAGGGGAACACTGAAGCTTTCTTT,many,TRBJ1-1,TRBV18,-
CASSPLLQRGDDEQFF,TGTGCCAGCAGCCCACTACTCCAGCGGGGGGACGATGAGCAGTTCTTC,few,TRBJ2-1,TRBV7-3,TRBD2
CASTLTGNTEAFF,TGTGCCAGCACCCTGACGGGCAACACTGAAGCTTTCTTT,few,TRBJ1-1,TRBV12-3/TRBV12-4,-
CASSQDPVNTQYF,TGCGCCAGCAGCCAAGACCCCGTAAATACGCAGTATTTT,-,TRBJ2-3,TRBV4-1,-
CSARGRVNYGYTF,TGCAGTGCTAGGGGCAGGGTCAACTATGGCTACACCTTC,-,TRBJ1-2,TRBV20-1,-
CASSSGLAGEAQYF,TGCGCCAGCAGCTCTGGACTAGCGGGTGAAGCCCAGTACTTC,-,TRBJ2-5,TRBV5-1,TRBD2
CASTLGQGGEAFF,TGTGCCAGCACCCTTGGGCAGGGGGGAGAAGCTTTCTTT,-,TRBJ1-1,TRBV12-3/TRBV12-4,TRBD1
CASSWTRNTGELFF,TGTGCCAGCAGTTGGACAAGAAACACCGGGGAGCTGTTTTTT,few,TRBJ2-2,TRBV12-3/TRBV12-4,-
CASGWDRSLWETQYF,TGTGCCAGCGGATGGGACAGATCCCTTTGGGAGACCCAGTACTTC,-,TRBJ2-5,TRBV7-9,TRBD1
CSAGTPGGTEAFF,TGCAGTGCTGGGACACCAGGTGGGACTGAAGCTTTCTTT,few,TRBJ1-1,TRBV20-1,-
CASSGGAGLGNQPQHF,TGTGCCAGCAGCGGGGGAGCAGGGCTGGGGAATCAGCCCCAGCATTTT,-,TRBJ1-5,TRBV6-2/TRBV6-3,-
CASSLTGGGLQETQYF,TGTGCCAGCAGCTTAACCGGCGGGGGCCTCCAAGAGACCCAGTACTTC,few,TRBJ2-5,TRBV7-3,-
CSTSGVSSYEQYF,TGCAGCACTTCAGGGGTGTCCTCCTACGAGCAGTACTTC,-,TRBJ2-7,TRBV29-1,-
CASSVQGREGTGELFF,TGTGCCAGCAGCGTTCAGGGGCGGGAAGGCACCGGGGAGCTGTTTTTT,few,TRBJ2-2,TRBV7-8,-
CASSQDRNIQYF,TGTGCCAGCAGCCAAGATAGGAACATTCAGTACTTC,many,TRBJ2-4,TRBV4-2,-
CASSLGVGQGLDEQFF,TGCGCCAGCAGCTTGGGAGTGGGACAGGGGTTGGATGAGCAGTTCTTC,many,TRBJ2-1,TRBV5-1,TRBD1
CASSRIGGRESGEQFF,TGCGCCAGCAGCCGAATTGGTGGGCGGGAGAGCGGTGAGCAGTTCTTC,few,TRBJ2-1,TRBV4-1,TRBD2
CASTRERVLSTEAFF,TGTGCCAGCACCCGCGAAAGGGTCCTGAGCACTGAAGCTTTCTTT,-,TRBJ1-1,TRBV5-4,-
CASSIRLAGGPSTDTQYF,TGTGCCAGCAGCATACGACTAGCGGGGGGCCCGAGCACAGATACGCAGTATTTT,-,TRBJ2-3,TRBV7-2,TRBD2
CSARGLADGEQFF,TGCAGTGCTAGAGGGCTAGCCGACGGTGAGCAGTTCTTC,many,TRBJ2-1,TRBV20-1,-
CASSSETSGGPETQYF,TGTGCCAGCAGTTCGGAGACTAGCGGGGGGCCGGAGACCCAGTACTTC,-,TRBJ2-5,TRBV27,TRBD2
CASSPGQVSYEQYF,TGCGCCAGCAGCCCAGGACAGGTTTCCTACGAGCAGTACTTC,many,TRBJ2-7,TRBV4-1,TRBD1
CASSLGAGVNQPQHF,TGCGCCAGCAGCTTGGGGGCAGGCGTCAATCAGCCCCAGCATTTT,-,TRBJ1-5,TRBV5-1,-